The rows below give T cell receptor beta chains drawn from one sample of a study of cytomegalovirus exposure and HLA in healthy donors. Profiled with immunoSEQ multiplex PCR; TCRdb holds only in-frame clones, not every one. This sample yields some 120,000 clones, of which roughly 90% are seen a single time; approximately 2% belongs to the top ten. Sequencing input: PBMCs. The receptors were gathered from a woman in her late teens or twenties in good health and CMV-seronegative. Each CDR3 is given with its conserved first and last residue. D genes are given only for firm matches. The size field is filled for only some rows; it gives once, few, many or a size class.

d_call,j_call,v_call,clone_size,cdr3_aa,cdr3_nt
-,TRBJ1-5,TRBV19,-,CASSMKETVTYQPQHF,TGTGCCAGTAGTATGAAAGAGACAGTTACCTATCAGCCCCAGCATTTT
TRBD2,TRBJ2-3,TRBV5-8,-,CASSAGLAGETDTQYF,TGTGCCAGCAGCGCCGGACTAGCGGGTGAAACAGATACGCAGTATTTT
-,TRBJ2-7,TRBV2,-,CASSESQVSSYEQYF,TGTGCCAGCAGTGAATCCCAGGTTTCCTCCTACGAGCAGTACTTC
TRBD1,TRBJ2-4,TRBV28,-,CASSSPGTGKLAKNIQYF,TGTGCCAGCAGTTCCCCCGGGACAGGGAAATTAGCCAAAAACATTCAGTACTTC
-,TRBJ2-7,TRBV10-3,-,CAISDRAASYEQYF,TGTGCCATCAGTGACAGGGCCGCCTCCTACGAGCAGTACTTC
-,TRBJ1-1,TRBV6-6,medium-sized,CASSYRDTLEAFF,TGTGCCAGCAGTTACAGAGACACTCTTGAAGCTTTCTTT
-,TRBJ1-6,TRBV5-6,few,CASSPGREPNSPLHF,TGTGCCAGCAGCCCAGGACGGGAGCCTAATTCACCCCTCCACTTT
TRBD1,TRBJ2-7,TRBV6-4,-,CASRRQGNYEQYF,TGTGCCAGCCGGCGACAGGGTAACTACGAGCAGTACTTC
-,TRBJ2-2,TRBV6-1,-,CASSETLIGGAGELFF,TGTGCCAGCAGTGAAACTTTAATCGGGGGAGCCGGGGAGCTGTTTTTT
-,TRBJ2-1,TRBV7-2,-,CASSPGLRVEQFF,TGTGCCAGCAGCCCAGGACTTAGGGTTGAGCAGTTCTTC
-,TRBJ2-1,TRBV4-1,-,CASSHPGDSYNEQFF,TGCGCCAGCAGCCACCCGGGGGACTCCTACAATGAGCAGTTCTTC
TRBD2,TRBJ2-3,TRBV6-5,-,CASSPSGGYTDTQYF,TGTGCCAGCAGTCCTAGCGGGGGGTACACAGATACGCAGTATTTT
-,TRBJ1-4,TRBV19,-,CASSIPGKIEKLFF,TGTGCCAGTAGTATTCCGGGGAAAATCGAAAAACTGTTTTTT
TRBD1,TRBJ1-1,TRBV28,-,CASSGEGDSGAEAFF,TGTGCCAGCAGTGGGGAAGGGGACAGCGGCGCTGAAGCTTTCTTT
TRBD2,TRBJ2-3,TRBV28,-,CASSFSGRTHTDTQYF,TGTGCCAGCAGTTTTAGCGGGAGGACCCACACAGATACGCAGTATTTT
-,TRBJ2-3,TRBV28,-,CASSFQTDTQYF,TGTGCCAGCAGTTTCCAAACAGATACGCAGTATTTT
TRBD2,TRBJ2-3,TRBV5-1,-,CASAAGVSTDTQYF,TGCGCCAGCGCGGCGGGGGTAAGCACAGATACGCAGTATTTT
-,TRBJ1-1,TRBV18,-,CASSPREGGLMNTEAFF,TGTGCCAGCTCACCGCGGGAGGGCGGGCTCATGAACACTGAAGCTTTCTTT
-,TRBJ1-1,TRBV4-1,once,CASSNGGVTTEAFF,TGCGCCAGCAGCAATGGGGGGGTGACCACTGAAGCTTTCTTT
-,TRBJ1-2,TRBV6-5,-,CASSYSLQGNGYTF,TGTGCCAGCAGTTACTCGTTACAGGGTAATGGCTACACCTTC
TRBD1,TRBJ2-3,TRBV30,-,CAWSGQGRAGLTDTQYF,TGTGCCTGGAGCGGACAGGGGCGGGCGGGGCTCACAGATACGCAGTATTTT
TRBD1,TRBJ1-2,TRBV28,-,CASSLDRVDGYTF,TGTGCCAGCAGTTTGGACAGGGTGGATGGCTACACCTTC
-,TRBJ2-3,TRBV6-8,-,CAHRSGGGDTQYF,TGTGCCCACAGGTCGGGTGGCGGAGATACGCAGTATTTT
-,TRBJ1-4,TRBV6-5,-,CASSLAGSGEKLFF,TGTGCCAGCAGTTTAGCGGGCAGTGGTGAAAAACTGTTTTTT